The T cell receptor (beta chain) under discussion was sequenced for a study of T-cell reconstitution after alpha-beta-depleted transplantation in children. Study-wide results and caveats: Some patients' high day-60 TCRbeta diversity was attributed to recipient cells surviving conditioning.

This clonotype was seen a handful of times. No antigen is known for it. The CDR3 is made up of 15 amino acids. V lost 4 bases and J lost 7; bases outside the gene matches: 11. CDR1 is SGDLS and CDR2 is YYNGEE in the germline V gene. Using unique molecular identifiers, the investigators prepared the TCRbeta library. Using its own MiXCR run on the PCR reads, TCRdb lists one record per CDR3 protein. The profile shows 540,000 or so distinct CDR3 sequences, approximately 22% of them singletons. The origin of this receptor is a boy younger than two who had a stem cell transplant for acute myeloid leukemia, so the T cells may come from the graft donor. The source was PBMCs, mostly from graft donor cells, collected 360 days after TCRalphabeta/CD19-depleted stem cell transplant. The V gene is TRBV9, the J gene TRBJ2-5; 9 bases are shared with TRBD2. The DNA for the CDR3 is TGTGCCAGCAGCTCAGGGAGTAGCGGGGGATGGACCCAGTACTTC. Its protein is CASSSGSSGGWTQYF.